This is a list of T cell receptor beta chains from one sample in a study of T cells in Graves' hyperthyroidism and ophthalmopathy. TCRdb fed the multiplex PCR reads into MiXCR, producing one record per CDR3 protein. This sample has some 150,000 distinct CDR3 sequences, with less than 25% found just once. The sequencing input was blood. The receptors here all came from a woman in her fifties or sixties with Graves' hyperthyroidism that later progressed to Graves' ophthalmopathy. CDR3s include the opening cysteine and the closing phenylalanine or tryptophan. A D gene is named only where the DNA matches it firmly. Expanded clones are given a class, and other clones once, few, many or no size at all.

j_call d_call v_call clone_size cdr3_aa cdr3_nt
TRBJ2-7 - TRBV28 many CASSRHPADEQYF TGTGCCAGCAGTCGCCACCCCGCAGACGAGCAGTACTTC
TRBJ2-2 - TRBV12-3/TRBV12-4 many CASSPRRAAGGELFF TGTGCCAGCAGTCCCAGGCGGGCTGCGGGGGGGGAGCTGTTTTTT
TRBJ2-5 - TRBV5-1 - CASSLGSGEKTQYF TGCGCCAGCAGCTTAGGTTCGGGAGAAAAGACCCAGTACTTC
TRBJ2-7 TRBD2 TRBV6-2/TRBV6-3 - CASRGTSGRASEQYF TGTGCCAGCAGAGGCACTAGCGGGAGGGCCTCCGAGCAGTACTTC
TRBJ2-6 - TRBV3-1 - CASSPLFGRGSGANVLTF TGTGCCAGCAGCCCCCTCTTCGGCAGGGGCTCTGGGGCCAACGTCCTGACTTTC
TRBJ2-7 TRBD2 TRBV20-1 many CSARGLAGVNEQYF TGCAGTGCTAGGGGACTAGCGGGAGTAAACGAGCAGTACTTC
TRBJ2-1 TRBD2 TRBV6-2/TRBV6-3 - CASSRPGREPQQFF TGTGCCAGCAGCCGGCCGGGGCGGGAGCCGCAGCAGTTCTTC
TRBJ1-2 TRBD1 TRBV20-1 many CSAGGLYGYTF TGCAGCGCAGGGGGCCTCTATGGCTACACCTTC
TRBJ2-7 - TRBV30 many CAWSLGGNEQYF TGTGCCTGGAGTTTGGGGGGCAACGAGCAGTACTTC
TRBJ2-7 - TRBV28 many CASSLRRDRQESSYEQYF TGTGCCAGCAGTTTGCGCAGGGATAGACAAGAGAGCTCCTACGAGCAGTACTTC
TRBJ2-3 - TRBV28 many CASSLNVGEFSGTDTQYF TGTGCCAGCAGTTTAAACGTGGGGGAGTTTTCGGGCACAGATACGCAGTATTTT
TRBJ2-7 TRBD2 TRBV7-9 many CASSLASGRTEQYF TGTGCCAGCAGCTTAGCTAGCGGGAGGACCGAGCAGTACTTC
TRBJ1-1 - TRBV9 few CASSDPPPDEAFF TGTGCCAGCAGCGACCCCCCCCCCGATGAAGCTTTCTTT
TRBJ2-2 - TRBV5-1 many CASSRDPVGRELFF TGCGCCAGCAGCCGCGACCCAGTCGGGAGGGAGCTGTTTTTT
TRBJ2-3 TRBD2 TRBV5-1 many CASGAGGGDTQYF TGCGCCAGCGGAGCGGGAGGGGGAGATACGCAGTATTTT
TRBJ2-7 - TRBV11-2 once CASSLGGVQQYF TGTGCCAGCAGCTTAGGGGGGGTGCAGCAGTACTTC
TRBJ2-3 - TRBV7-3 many CASSFGGSDTQYF TGTGCCAGCAGCTTCGGGGGCTCAGATACGCAGTATTTT
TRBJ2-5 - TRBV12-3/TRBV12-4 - CASSSTLGEETQYF TGTGCCAGCAGTTCAACTCTGGGGGAAGAGACCCAGTACTTC
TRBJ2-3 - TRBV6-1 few CASRADSSSTDTQYF TGTGCCAGCAGGGCGGACAGTTCTAGCACAGATACGCAGTATTTT
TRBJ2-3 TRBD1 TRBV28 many CASSLYGTGTDTQYF TGTGCCAGCAGTTTATACGGGACAGGGACAGATACGCAGTATTTT
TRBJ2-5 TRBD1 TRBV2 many CASSGDRVETQYF TGTGCCAGCAGTGGGGACAGGGTAGAGACCCAGTACTTC
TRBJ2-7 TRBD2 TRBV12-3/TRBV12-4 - CASSIAGSGYEQYF TGTGCCAGCAGCATAGCGGGGAGCGGGTACGAGCAGTACTTC
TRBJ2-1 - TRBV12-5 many CASGLVHGAYNEQFF TGTGCTAGTGGTTTGGTACACGGGGCGTACAATGAGCAGTTCTTC
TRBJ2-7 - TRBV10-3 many CAISESVQGHEQYF TGTGCCATCAGTGAGTCAGTACAGGGTCACGAGCAGTACTTC
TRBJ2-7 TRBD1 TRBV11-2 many CASSFPLRDRVSSYEQYF TGTGCCAGCAGCTTCCCCCTCCGGGACAGGGTGTCTTCCTACGAGCAGTACTTC
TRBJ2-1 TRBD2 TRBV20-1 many CSARILAGLYNEQFF TGCAGTGCTAGGATCCTAGCGGGCCTCTACAATGAGCAGTTCTTC
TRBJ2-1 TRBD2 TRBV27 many CASASTGLAGNEQFF TGTGCCAGTGCGTCCACGGGACTAGCTGGCAATGAGCAGTTCTTC
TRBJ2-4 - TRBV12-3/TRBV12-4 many CASSPGLAKNIQYF TGTGCCAGCAGCCCGGGACTAGCCAAAAACATTCAGTACTTC
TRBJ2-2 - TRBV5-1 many CASSLVSGPGELFF TGCGCCAGCAGCTTGGTCAGCGGGCCTGGGGAGCTGTTTTTT
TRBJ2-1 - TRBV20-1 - CSARDIGLPYNEQFF TGCAGTGCTAGAGATATCGGACTGCCCTACAATGAGCAGTTCTTC
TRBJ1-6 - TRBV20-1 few CSAGRQSLSPLHF TGCAGTGCGGGACGACAGTCCCTCTCACCCCTCCACTTT
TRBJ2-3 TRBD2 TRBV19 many CAVRSGTSTDTQYF TGTGCCGTGCGGAGCGGGACTAGCACAGATACGCAGTATTTT
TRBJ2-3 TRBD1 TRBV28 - CASSEQGTGNTDTQYF TGTGCCAGCAGTGAACAAGGGACAGGGAACACAGATACGCAGTATTTT
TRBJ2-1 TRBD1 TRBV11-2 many CASSLEGTGGREQFF TGTGCCAGCAGCTTAGAAGGGACAGGGGGCCGTGAGCAGTTCTTC
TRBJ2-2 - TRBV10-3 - CAITEVGTTNTGELFF TGTGCCATCACCGAGGTTGGGACAACGAACACCGGGGAGCTGTTTTTT
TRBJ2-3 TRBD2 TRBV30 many CAWSLSGTSGTQYF TGTGCCTGGAGTCTTTCCGGGACTAGCGGAACGCAGTATTTT
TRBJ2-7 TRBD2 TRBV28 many CASRSPGGSYEQYF TGTGCCAGCAGGTCCCCGGGAGGGTCCTACGAGCAGTACTTC
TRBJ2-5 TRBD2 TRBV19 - CASSGGARETQYF TGTGCCAGTTCGGGGGGGGCGAGAGAGACCCAGTACTTC
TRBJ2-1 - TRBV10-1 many CASSEGLPYNEQFF TGCGCCAGCAGTGAGGGACTACCCTACAATGAGCAGTTCTTC
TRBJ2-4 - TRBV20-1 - CSAPPEGVAKNIQYF TGCAGTGCTCCCCCGGAGGGGGTAGCCAAAAACATTCAGTACTTC
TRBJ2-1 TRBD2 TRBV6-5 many CASSYSTSGHNEQFF TGTGCCAGCAGTTACTCAACTAGCGGCCACAATGAGCAGTTCTTC
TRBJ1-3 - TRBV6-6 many CASSYSSGPSGNTIYF TGTGCCAGCAGTTACAGTTCAGGGCCCTCTGGAAACACCATATATTTT
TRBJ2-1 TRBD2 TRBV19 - CASGRESSYNEQFF TGTGCCAGTGGGAGGGAGAGCTCCTACAATGAGCAGTTCTTC
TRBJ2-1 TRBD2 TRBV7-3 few CASSQGLAGRYEQFF TGTGCCAGCAGCCAAGGACTAGCGGGAAGGTATGAGCAGTTCTTC
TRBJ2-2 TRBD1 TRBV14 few CASSHLAGGTNTGELFF TGTGCCAGCAGCCATTTGGCAGGGGGAACGAACACCGGGGAGCTGTTTTTT
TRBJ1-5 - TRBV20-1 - CSARRENSNQPQHF TGCAGTGCTAGGAGAGAGAATAGCAATCAGCCCCAGCATTTT
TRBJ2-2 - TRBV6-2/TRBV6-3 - CASSLARVGAGELFF TGTGCCAGCAGTTTAGCGAGGGTAGGGGCCGGGGAGCTGTTTTTT
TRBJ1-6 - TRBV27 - CASSFWGDNSPLHF TGTGCCAGCAGTTTTTGGGGCGATAATTCACCCCTCCACTTT
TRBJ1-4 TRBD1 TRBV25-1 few CASSATGGSEKLFF TGTGCCAGCAGTGCGACAGGGGGAAGTGAAAAACTGTTTTTT
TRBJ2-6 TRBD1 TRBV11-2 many CASSPDRAGANVLTF TGTGCCAGCAGCCCCGACAGGGCTGGGGCCAACGTCCTGACTTTC
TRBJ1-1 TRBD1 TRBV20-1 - CSARAPGQGGTEAFF TGCAGTGCTAGGGCACCGGGACAGGGGGGCACTGAAGCTTTCTTT
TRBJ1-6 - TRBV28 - CASSQDGQPNSPLHF TGTGCCAGCAGCCAAGATGGTCAGCCCAATTCACCCCTCCACTTT